This T cell receptor (beta chain) was sequenced during a study of CXCR4 blockade with PD-1 therapy in pancreatic cancer. Notes on the study in general: Survival did not correlate with tumor clonality, which averaged 0.14 versus 0.05.

This clone has just one count. Its antigen is undetermined. CDR1 and CDR2 (germline): LNHDA, SQIVND (reference sequence). This CDR3 has 15 amino acids. The J segment lost 2 bases and the V segment lost 5 bases, leaving 6 bases of the junction unmatched. Profiling relied on immunoSEQ multiplex PCR, and the TCRdb table lists in-frame clones only, not all of them. The sample holds some 4,000 clones, around 38% seen once. The sample comprised tumor tissue. The sequence derives from a human donor with pancreatic ductal adenocarcinoma. J is TRBJ2-7 and V is TRBV19; 10 bases agree with TRBD2. The CDR3, as DNA: TGTGCCAGTAGTCAACTAGCGGGGAACCCCTACGAGCAGTACTTC. This encodes CASSQLAGNPYEQYF.